A selection of T cell receptor beta chains follows, all from one sample in a study of control samples from healthy donors and cancer patients. TCRdb's table, derived via immunoSEQ multiplex PCR, lists solely in-frame clones and lacks some. The sample gives 53,000 or so clones, around 90% of which show up once; more than 12% is in the top ten. The sequencing input was PBMCs. The receptors come from a man in his 60s with head and neck cancer. Both conserved end residues are part of each CDR3. Fields, in order: D gene, J gene, clone size, V gene, CDR3 protein, CDR3 DNA. D genes are given only for firm matches. Clone size is given for some rows only: seen once, a few or many times, or a class if the clone is expanded.

d_call: NA
j_call: TRBJ2-5
clone_size: NA
v_call: TRBV2
cdr3_aa: CASSDRGRETQYF
cdr3_nt: TGTGCCAGCAGTGACAGGGGTCGGGAGACCCAGTACTTC

d_call: TRBD2
j_call: TRBJ2-3
clone_size: NA
v_call: TRBV28
cdr3_aa: CASREAGETDTQYF
cdr3_nt: TGTGCCAGCAGAGAAGCGGGGGAAACAGATACGCAGTATTTT

d_call: NA
j_call: TRBJ2-5
clone_size: once
v_call: TRBV3-1/TRBV3-2
cdr3_aa: CASSQERGYQETQYF
cdr3_nt: TGTGCCAGCAGCCAAGAAAGGGGCTACCAAGAGACCCAGTACTTC

d_call: NA
j_call: TRBJ1-4
clone_size: NA
v_call: TRBV6-6
cdr3_aa: CASSYPTATNEKLFF
cdr3_nt: TGTGCCAGCAGTTACCCGACAGCAACTAATGAAAAACTGTTTTTT

d_call: NA
j_call: TRBJ1-2
clone_size: NA
v_call: TRBV3-1/TRBV3-2
cdr3_aa: CASSHPVRGANYGYTF
cdr3_nt: TGTGCCAGCAGCCACCCAGTCAGGGGAGCTAACTATGGCTACACCTTC

d_call: TRBD1
j_call: TRBJ1-1
clone_size: NA
v_call: TRBV7-2
cdr3_aa: CASSWNGQADTEAFF
cdr3_nt: TGTGCCAGCAGCTGGAACGGACAGGCGGACACTGAAGCTTTCTTT

d_call: TRBD1
j_call: TRBJ2-7
clone_size: NA
v_call: TRBV10-2
cdr3_aa: CASRGGEWTGGDEQYF
cdr3_nt: TGCGCCAGCAGGGGGGGAGAATGGACAGGGGGCGACGAGCAGTACTTC

d_call: NA
j_call: TRBJ1-1
clone_size: NA
v_call: TRBV27
cdr3_aa: CASSPIPLNTEAFF
cdr3_nt: TGTGCCAGCAGTCCAATCCCCCTTAACACTGAAGCTTTCTTT

d_call: TRBD2
j_call: TRBJ2-1
clone_size: NA
v_call: TRBV7-3
cdr3_aa: CASSTSGGASEQFF
cdr3_nt: TGTGCCAGCAGTACTAGCGGGGGGGCCAGTGAGCAGTTCTTC

d_call: NA
j_call: TRBJ2-2
clone_size: NA
v_call: TRBV9
cdr3_aa: CASTVGGSNTGELFF
cdr3_nt: TGTGCCAGCACTGTTGGAGGGTCCAACACCGGGGAGCTGTTTTTT

d_call: NA
j_call: TRBJ2-2
clone_size: NA
v_call: TRBV5-1
cdr3_aa: CASSLVGGVTGELFF
cdr3_nt: TGCGCCAGCAGCTTGGTAGGAGGGGTCACCGGGGAGCTGTTTTTT

d_call: TRBD1
j_call: TRBJ2-1
clone_size: once
v_call: TRBV9
cdr3_aa: CASSVDGTAYNEQFF
cdr3_nt: TGTGCCAGCAGCGTAGATGGGACAGCCTACAATGAGCAGTTCTTC

d_call: NA
j_call: TRBJ1-1
clone_size: NA
v_call: TRBV18
cdr3_aa: CASSPPALGTEAFF
cdr3_nt: TGTGCCAGCTCACCACCGGCCTTGGGAACTGAAGCTTTCTTT

d_call: TRBD1
j_call: TRBJ1-2
clone_size: NA
v_call: TRBV6-5
cdr3_aa: CASSYSSLGDSYGYTF
cdr3_nt: TGTGCCAGCAGTTACTCGAGTTTAGGGGACAGCTATGGCTACACCTTC

d_call: NA
j_call: TRBJ2-4
clone_size: NA
v_call: TRBV28
cdr3_aa: CASSREGTLHIQYF
cdr3_nt: TGTGCCAGCAGCCGCGAAGGAACCTTGCACATTCAGTACTTC

d_call: NA
j_call: TRBJ2-5
clone_size: once
v_call: TRBV6-5
cdr3_aa: CASSPSWGPQETQYF
cdr3_nt: TGTGCCAGCAGTCCCTCATGGGGGCCCCAAGAGACCCAGTACTTC

d_call: NA
j_call: TRBJ2-7
clone_size: few
v_call: TRBV27
cdr3_aa: CASSSATRYEQYF
cdr3_nt: TGTGCCAGCAGTTCAGCGACAAGGTACGAGCAGTACTTC

d_call: NA
j_call: TRBJ1-1
clone_size: NA
v_call: TRBV27
cdr3_aa: CASSSQVGGQLSNTEAFF
cdr3_nt: TGTGCCAGCAGTTCACAGGTGGGAGGACAGTTATCGAACACTGAAGCTTTCTTT

d_call: NA
j_call: TRBJ1-3
clone_size: NA
v_call: TRBV27
cdr3_aa: CASRPAGYDSGNTIYF
cdr3_nt: TGTGCCAGCAGGCCGGCCGGTTACGACTCTGGAAACACCATATATTTT

d_call: NA
j_call: TRBJ2-7
clone_size: NA
v_call: TRBV29-1
cdr3_aa: CSVKVSYEQYF
cdr3_nt: TGCAGCGTTAAAGTCTCCTACGAGCAGTACTTC

d_call: NA
j_call: TRBJ2-1
clone_size: once
v_call: TRBV7-3
cdr3_aa: CASSPVGRNEQFF
cdr3_nt: TGTGCCAGCAGCCCAGTGGGGAGGAATGAGCAGTTCTTC

d_call: TRBD2
j_call: TRBJ2-2
clone_size: NA
v_call: TRBV6-5
cdr3_aa: CASSRTSGSGGELFF
cdr3_nt: TGTGCCAGCAGTAGGACTAGCGGGAGTGGGGGGGAGCTGTTTTTT

d_call: NA
j_call: TRBJ1-1
clone_size: NA
v_call: TRBV28
cdr3_aa: CASSEQVRNTEAFF
cdr3_nt: TGTGCCAGCAGCGAGCAAGTTAGAAACACTGAAGCTTTCTTT